The rows below give T cell receptor beta chains drawn from one sample of a study of T cells in Graves' hyperthyroidism and ophthalmopathy. TCRdb used MiXCR to reprocess the multiplex PCR reads, holding one entry per CDR3 protein. Among almost 600,000 distinct CDR3 sequences listed, around 42% were seen once. The sample was peripheral blood or thyroid tissue (not recorded which). The receptors were sampled from a woman between 18 and 29 years old with Graves' hyperthyroidism. Each CDR3 is given with its conserved first and last residue. A D gene is named only where the DNA matches it firmly. The listing skips clone size in some rows; elsewhere it reads once, few, many or a size class.

>TRBJ1-2|few|TRBV7-9|TRBD1
CASSGLDRGTDYGYTF
TGTGCCAGCAGCGGGTTGGACAGGGGGACAGACTATGGCTACACCTTC
>TRBJ1-2|many|TRBV12-3/TRBV12-4|.
CASSFSGYNYGYTF
TGTGCCAGCAGTTTCAGTGGATATAACTATGGCTACACCTTC
>TRBJ2-7|.|TRBV7-8|TRBD1
CASSLDPDRDYEQYF
TGTGCCAGCAGCTTAGACCCGGACAGGGACTACGAGCAGTACTTC
>TRBJ2-7|.|TRBV7-2|.
CASSLVWPPYEQYF
TGTGCCAGCAGCTTAGTGTGGCCGCCCTACGAGCAGTACTTC
>TRBJ1-1|many|TRBV20-1|.
CSARNKNTEAFF
TGCAGTGCTAGGAACAAGAACACTGAAGCTTTCTTT
>TRBJ1-1|many|TRBV7-6|.
CASSSHRGRGTEAFF
TGTGCCAGCAGCTCCCATAGGGGCAGGGGAACTGAAGCTTTCTTT
>TRBJ1-1|many|TRBV5-1|TRBD1
CASSLETGPTEAFF
TGCGCCAGCAGCTTGGAGACAGGGCCCACTGAAGCTTTCTTT
>TRBJ2-7|many|TRBV12-3/TRBV12-4|.
CAERKVHYEQYF
TGTGCCGAACGCAAGGTTCACTACGAGCAGTACTTC
>TRBJ1-4|.|TRBV7-2|.
CASSTGPEKLFF
TGTGCCAGCAGCACAGGACCTGAAAAACTGTTTTTT
>TRBJ2-6|.|TRBV15|.
CATSRDYPGTFGANVLTF
TGTGCCACCAGCAGAGATTATCCAGGGACCTTTGGGGCCAACGTCCTGACTTTC
>TRBJ1-1|many|TRBV2|TRBD1
CASSVEPGTDSNTEAFF
TGTGCCAGCAGCGTCGAACCCGGGACAGACTCGAACACTGAAGCTTTCTTT
>TRBJ2-6|.|TRBV6-6|TRBD2
CATLRLARNSGANVLTF
TGTGCCACCCTTCGACTAGCGCGTAACTCTGGGGCCAACGTCCTGACTTTC
>TRBJ2-7|few|TRBV3-1|TRBD1
CASSQVTGQGYEQYF
TGTGCCAGCAGCCAAGTTACGGGACAGGGCTACGAGCAGTACTTC
>TRBJ1-1|.|TRBV19|TRBD1
CASNPLDRGNTEAFF
TGTGCCAGTAACCCTTTGGACAGGGGGAACACTGAAGCTTTCTTT
>TRBJ1-1|few|TRBV11-2|.
CASSSKIHEAFF
TGTGCCAGCAGCTCGAAGATTCATGAAGCTTTCTTT
>TRBJ2-7|.|TRBV24-1|.
CATSDSGTPSSYEQYF
TGTGCCACCAGTGATTCCGGGACACCCAGCTCCTACGAGCAGTACTTC
>TRBJ2-7|many|TRBV5-1|TRBD1
CASSLVVGGSSYEQYF
TGCGCCAGCAGCTTGGTGGTAGGGGGCTCCTCCTACGAGCAGTACTTC
>TRBJ1-2|.|TRBV20-1|.
CSSSPGHYGYTF
TGCAGTTCTTCCCCAGGGCACTATGGCTACACCTTC
>TRBJ1-3|.|TRBV28|TRBD1
CASSLLQGAPGNTIYF
TGTGCCAGCAGTTTGTTACAGGGGGCCCCTGGAAACACCATATATTTT
>TRBJ2-6|.|TRBV20-1|.
CSAREGQGSNVLTF
TGCAGTGCTAGAGAGGGGCAGGGTTCCAACGTCCTGACTTTC
>TRBJ2-2|many|TRBV7-9|.
CASAWQSNTGELFF
TGTGCCAGCGCCTGGCAGAGTAACACCGGGGAGCTGTTTTTT
>TRBJ2-2|.|TRBV7-9|.
CASSLAPGALGELFF
TGTGCTAGCAGCTTAGCGCCCGGGGCGCTGGGGGAGCTGTTTTTT
>TRBJ2-7|many|TRBV2|TRBD1
CASSDRDRSNYEQYF
TGTGCCAGCAGTGACCGGGACAGGTCCAACTACGAGCAGTACTTC
>TRBJ2-5|many|TRBV6-1|TRBD2
CASSDAAGGQETQYF
TGTGCCAGCAGTGATGCGGCGGGAGGACAAGAGACCCAGTACTTC
>TRBJ1-6|many|TRBV5-1|TRBD1
CASKTQGNDNSPLHF
TGCGCCAGCAAAACACAGGGGAATGATAATTCACCCCTCCACTTT
>TRBJ1-1|many|TRBV3-1|.
CASSRVGTEAFF
TGTGCCAGCAGCAGGGTGGGCACTGAAGCTTTCTTT
>TRBJ2-1|.|TRBV4-1|.
CASSQEDYHNEQFF
TGCGCCAGCAGCCAAGAAGACTACCACAATGAGCAGTTCTTC
>TRBJ1-4|.|TRBV11-3|.
CASSQAGGEGEKLFF
TGTGCCAGCAGCCAAGCGGGGGGAGAAGGTGAAAAACTGTTTTTT
>TRBJ2-7|.|TRBV30|.
CAWSVLHLYEQYF
TGTGCCTGGAGTGTCCTACACCTCTACGAGCAGTACTTC
>TRBJ1-3|.|TRBV9|.
CASSYRRSSNTIYF
TGTGCCAGCAGCTATCGTCGGAGCTCGAACACCATATATTTT
>TRBJ1-2|.|TRBV7-6|.
CASSPRGYTF
TGTGCCAGCAGCCCCCGGGGCTACACCTTC
>TRBJ2-7|many|TRBV18|.
CASSPRDAYEQYF
TGTGCCAGCTCACCCAGGGATGCCTACGAGCAGTACTTC
>TRBJ1-2|many|TRBV28|TRBD1
CASSFAGGTTNYGYTF
TGTGCCAGCAGTTTCGCAGGGGGGACCACTAACTATGGCTACACCTTC
>TRBJ2-2|.|TRBV20-1|TRBD2
CSARFAGTSGRTNEQFF
TGCAGTGCTAGGTTTGCCGGGACTAGCGGGAGGACCAATGAGCAGTTTTTT
>TRBJ2-7|.|TRBV4-1|.
CASSQVGSGPTYEQYF
TGCGCCAGCAGCCAAGTGGGATCGGGACCAACCTACGAGCAGTACTTC
>TRBJ2-3|many|TRBV7-9|.
CASSTTDTDTQYF
TGTGCCAGCAGCACGACAGACACAGATACGCAGTATTTT
>TRBJ2-2|once|TRBV19|TRBD2
CASRRVGTSAPSTGELFF
TGCGCCAGCAGACGAGTCGGGACTAGCGCCCCGAGCACCGGGGAGCTGTTTTTT
>TRBJ1-2|.|TRBV9|.
CASSSLRQPRRYTF
TGTGCCAGCAGCAGTTTAAGGCAGCCTAGACGCTACACCTTC
>TRBJ2-1|.|TRBV5-5|TRBD2
CASSMLAGGGRDNEQFF
TGTGCCAGCAGCATGCTAGCGGGAGGGGGGAGGGACAATGAGCAGTTCTTC
>TRBJ1-1|many|TRBV12-5|.
CASGLVQGGPEAFF
TGTGCTAGTGGTTTGGTGCAGGGAGGCCCTGAAGCTTTCTTT
>TRBJ2-1|once|TRBV12-3/TRBV12-4|TRBD2
CASSLRTSGGYNEQFF
TGTGCCAGCAGTCTTCGGACTAGCGGGGGATACAATGAGCAGTTCTTC
>TRBJ2-3|once|TRBV4-1|TRBD2
CASSRAGLANTDTQYF
TGCGCCAGCAGCCGCGCGGGACTAGCGAACACAGATACGCAGTATTTT
>TRBJ2-7|many|TRBV5-4|TRBD2
CASSKGLANYEQYF
TGTGCCAGCAGCAAGGGACTAGCGAACTACGAGCAGTACTTC
>TRBJ1-4|.|TRBV2|TRBD1
CASSRSMTGSDEKLFF
TGTGCCAGCAGCCGGAGCATGACAGGGTCGGATGAAAAACTGTTTTTT
>TRBJ2-7|.|TRBV10-3|TRBD2
CAISEPSGRETQYEQYF
TGTGCCATCAGTGAGCCTAGCGGGAGAGAGACCCAGTACGAGCAGTACTTC
>TRBJ1-4|.|TRBV7-3|.
CASSLMANEKLFF
TGTGCCAGCAGCTTAATGGCTAATGAAAAACTGTTTTTT